A selection of T cell receptor beta chains follows, all from one sample in a study of cytomegalovirus exposure and HLA in healthy donors. Here immunoSEQ multiplex PCR was the method, and the copy in TCRdb shows in-frame clones only, minus some. The table includes tens of thousands of clones, roughly 79% detected once. Sequenced sample: PBMCs. The receptors were sampled from a male donor in good health and CMV-seropositive. Both conserved end residues are part of each CDR3. Only part of the rows carry a size: once, few, many, or a class if the clone is expanded.

clone_size: -
j_call: TRBJ2-3
v_call: TRBV5-4
cdr3_aa: CASSPGLAGRDTQYF

clone_size: -
j_call: TRBJ1-1
v_call: TRBV9
cdr3_aa: CASSRTTEAFF

clone_size: -
j_call: TRBJ2-3
v_call: TRBV5-1
cdr3_aa: CASSRDPNTDTQYF

clone_size: few
j_call: TRBJ1-1
v_call: TRBV6-5
cdr3_aa: CASSYSIAGNTEAFF

clone_size: -
j_call: TRBJ2-2
v_call: TRBV5-8
cdr3_aa: CASSLRGAGTGELFF

clone_size: once
j_call: TRBJ2-5
v_call: TRBV7-9
cdr3_aa: CASRGAAQETQYF

clone_size: -
j_call: TRBJ2-7
v_call: TRBV6-5
cdr3_aa: CASSTPRGGVYEQYF

clone_size: -
j_call: TRBJ1-6
v_call: TRBV11-1
cdr3_aa: CASSTHRDQNNSPLHF

clone_size: -
j_call: TRBJ2-7
v_call: TRBV5-1
cdr3_aa: CASSPVLGGSGSYEQYF

clone_size: -
j_call: TRBJ2-1
v_call: TRBV7-8
cdr3_aa: CASSLVSHFPYNEQFF

clone_size: -
j_call: TRBJ2-5
v_call: TRBV6-1
cdr3_aa: CASSTRDRGSETQYF

clone_size: -
j_call: TRBJ2-2
v_call: TRBV7-2
cdr3_aa: CASRSPGVRGTGELFF

clone_size: -
j_call: TRBJ2-1
v_call: TRBV28
cdr3_aa: CASSLLAGRGNEQFF